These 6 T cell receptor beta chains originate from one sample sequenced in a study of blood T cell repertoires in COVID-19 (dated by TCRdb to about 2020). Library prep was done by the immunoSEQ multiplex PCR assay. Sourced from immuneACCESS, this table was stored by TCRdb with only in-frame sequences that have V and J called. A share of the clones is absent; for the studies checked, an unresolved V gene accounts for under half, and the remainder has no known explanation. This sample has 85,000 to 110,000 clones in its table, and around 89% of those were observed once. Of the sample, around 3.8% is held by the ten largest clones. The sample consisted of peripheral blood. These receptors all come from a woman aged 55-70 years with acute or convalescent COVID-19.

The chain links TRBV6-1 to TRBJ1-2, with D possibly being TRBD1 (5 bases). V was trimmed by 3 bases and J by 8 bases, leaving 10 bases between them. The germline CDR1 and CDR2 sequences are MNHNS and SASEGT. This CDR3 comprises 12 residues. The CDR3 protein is CASSDRVRGYTF. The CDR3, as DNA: TGTGCCAGCAGTGACAGGGTGAGGGGCTACACCTTC.

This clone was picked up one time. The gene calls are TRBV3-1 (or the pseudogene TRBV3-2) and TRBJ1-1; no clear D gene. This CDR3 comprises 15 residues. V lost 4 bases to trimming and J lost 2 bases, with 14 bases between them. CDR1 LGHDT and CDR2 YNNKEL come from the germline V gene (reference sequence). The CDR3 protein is CASSPQQPRNTEAFF. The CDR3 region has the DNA TGTGCCAGCAGCCCTCAACAACCTAGAAACACTGAAGCTTTCTTT.

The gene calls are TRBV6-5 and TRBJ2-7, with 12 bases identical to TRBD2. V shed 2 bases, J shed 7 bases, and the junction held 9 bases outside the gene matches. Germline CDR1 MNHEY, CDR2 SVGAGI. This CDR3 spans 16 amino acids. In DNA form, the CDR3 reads TGTGCCAGCAGTTACCAAAGACTAGCGGGAGCCGGAGAGCAGTACTTC. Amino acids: CASSYQRLAGAGEQYF.

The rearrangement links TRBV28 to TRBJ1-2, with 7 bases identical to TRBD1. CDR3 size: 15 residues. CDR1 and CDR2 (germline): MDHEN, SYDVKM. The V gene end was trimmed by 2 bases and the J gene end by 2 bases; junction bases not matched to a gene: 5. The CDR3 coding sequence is TGTGCCAGCAGTTTACCGGCAGGGGGGAACTATGGCTACACCTTC. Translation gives CASSLPAGGNYGYTF.

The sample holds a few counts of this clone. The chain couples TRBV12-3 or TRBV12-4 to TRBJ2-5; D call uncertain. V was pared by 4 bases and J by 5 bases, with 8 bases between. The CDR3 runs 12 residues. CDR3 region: CASSSQWETQYF. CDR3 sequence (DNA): TGTGCCAGCAGTTCTCAGTGGGAGACCCAGTACTTC.

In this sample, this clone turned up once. CDR3 in amino acids: CASSLDVGRRETQYF. DNA for the CDR3: TGTGCCAGCAGCTTAGATGTGGGGCGCAGAGAGACCCAGTACTTC. The rearrangement links TRBV7-2 to TRBJ2-5, with D maybe TRBD1 (5 bases). CDR3 size: 15 residues. Trimming cost V 1 base and J 4 bases, with 13 bases left between them. The germline CDR1 and CDR2 sequences are SGHTA and FQGNSA. Filled out from reference TRBV7-2 and TRBJ2-5, the complete variable domain reads GAGVSQSPSNKVTEKGKDVELRCDPISGHTALYWYRQSLGQGLEFLIYFQGNSAPDKSGLPSDRFSAERTGGSVSTLTIQRTQQEDSAVYLCASSLDVGRRETQYFGPGTRLLVL.